Presented here are 20 T cell receptor beta chains from one specimen sequenced in a study of blood T cells in healthy people across ages. With a J-beta primer mix and a sample-barcoded 5' primer, a second PCR ran roughly 6 to 11 cycles. TCRdb called the 5' RACE reads again in MiXCR, with one record for every CDR3 protein. The sample records around 1,000,000 distinct CDR3 sequences, around 25% being singletons. This same sample was also part of a study on T cells of mothers and their children.

Sequenced: blood. These receptors all stem from a girl aged 2-10 years in good health.

The rearrangement uses TRBV15 and TRBJ2-2; D is unclear. Deletions cut 1 base from V and 5 bases from J, with 17 bases between. Germline V gene lookup returns CDR1 LNHNV and CDR2 YYDKDF (reference sequence). The CDR3 covers 17 residues. CDR3 nucleotide sequence: TGTGCCACCAGCAGAGGGGCGGCGGAGTGGGGTACCGGGGAGCTGTTTTTT. Encoded protein: CATSRGAAEWGTGELFF.

This clonotype was counted between two and nine times. The chain recombines TRBV20-1 with TRBJ2-7; 12 bases are shared with TRBD1. From germline, CDR1 is DFQATT and CDR2 SNEGSKA (reference sequence). J was trimmed by 4 bases and V by 6 bases; bases with no gene match: 13. The CDR3 loop spans 16 amino acids. CDR3 sequence reads: CSATTTGQGALYEQYF. DNA for the CDR3: TGCAGTGCAACTACTACGGGACAGGGGGCTTTATACGAGCAGTACTTC.

The J gene is TRBJ2-2, the V gene TRBV29-1, with no clear D. Trimming stripped 1 base from V and 0 bases from J, with 9 bases between. Germline values: CDR1 SQVTM, CDR2 ANQGSEA. The CDR3 loop spans 15 amino acids. CDR3 region: CSVEGTYSNTGELFF. The CDR3 bases are TGCAGCGTTGAAGGGACGTACTCGAACACCGGGGAGCTGTTTTTT.

There are a few counts of this clonotype. The genes are TRBV19 and TRBJ2-1; the D is unclear. The J call may be wrong; the DNA end is better matched by TRBJ2-5. The CDR3 length is 12 residues. CDR1 LNHDA and CDR2 SQIVND come from the germline V gene (reference sequence). The CDR3 region has the DNA TGTGCCAGTAGTCGCTGGGAAGAGACCCAGTACTTC. Translating gives CASSRWEETQYF.

The chain has TRBV2 and TRBJ2-1; TRBD1 aligns across 7 bases. Germline assignment: CDR1 SNHLY and CDR2 FYNNEI. The V and J ends lost 7 bases and 4 bases, in that order; junction bases with no gene match: 7. This CDR3 has 14 amino acids. The CDR3 region has the DNA TGTGCCAGCATAGGGTCAGGGGGTTACAATGAGCAGTTCTTC. Its protein is CASIGSGGYNEQFF.

The chain combines TRBV20-1 with TRBJ1-4; D gene ambiguous. The CDR3 is made up of 12 amino acids. V gave up 5 bases and J gave up 7 bases, with 11 bases separating them. Germline V lookup: CDR1 DFQATT, CDR2 SNEGSKA (reference sequence). The DNA of the CDR3 is TGCAGTGCTGTCCGTGGGTCTGAAAAACTGTTTTTT. This translates into CSAVRGSEKLFF.

The chain combines TRBV15 with TRBJ1-1; weak D call: TRBD1 (5 bases). Trimming took 1 base from V and 4 from J, leaving 22 bases between them. Germline loops: CDR1 LNHNV, CDR2 YYDKDF (reference sequence). The CDR3 loop spans 18 amino acids. For the CDR3, the DNA is TGTGCCACCAGCAGAGGAGATGTAGGTGGGGGGAGTGGCACTGAAGCTTTCTTT. This codes for CATSRGDVGGGSGTEAFF.

This clonotype has more than one count but fewer than ten. The chain has TRBV7-6 and TRBJ2-5; D is uncertain. The CDR3 length is 12 residues. Trimming left V 5 bases short and J 7 bases short, with 11 bases between. CDR1 SGHVS and CDR2 FNYEAQ come from the germline V gene. In nucleotides, the CDR3 is TGTGCCAGCAGCGAGACTTTCAGGACCCAGTACTTC. Amino acids: CASSETFRTQYF.

Note on this clonotype: At one end, the junction sequence differs from germline, possibly due to a read error. The chain joins TRBV7-9 to TRBJ1-1; the D gene is possibly TRBD1 (6 bases). CDR3 size: 15 residues. Germline V gene sequence: CDR1 SEHNR, CDR2 FQNEAQ (reference sequence). CDR3 sequence (DNA): TGTGCCAGCAGCTTATTGGGGGGCCCGAACACTAAAGCTTTCTTT. Translating it yields CASSLLGGPNTKAFF.

This clonotype was counted a few times. This chain uses TRBV6-1 with TRBJ2-3; unclear D gene. The V end lost 3 bases, the J end lost 1 base, and 11 bases lay between the germline ends. This CDR3 region has 15 residues. Germline V gene data show CDR1 as MNHNS and CDR2 as SASEGT. As DNA, the CDR3 is TGTGCCAGCAGTGACTGGCGGTGGGGCACAGATACGCAGTATTTT. Translation gives CASSDWRWGTDTQYF.

As to this clonotype: At one boundary the junction diverges from the germline segment, which might be a read error. This rearrangement joins TRBV29-1 to TRBJ2-1; the match to TRBD2 covers 13 bases. Germline V gives CDR1 SQVTM, CDR2 ANQGSEA. The CDR3 is made up of 15 amino acids. CDR3 amino acids: CSTSGRAGNYNEQSF. CDR3 bases: TGCAGCACTAGCGGGAGGGCCGGGAACTACAATGAGCAGTCCTTC.

This clonotype is a singleton in its sample. Compared with germline, one end of the junction differs, possibly owing to a read error. The rearrangement links TRBV24-1 to TRBJ1-2; unclear D gene. The CDR3 contains 12 residues. CDR1 is KGHDR and CDR2 is SFDVKD in the germline V gene. The CDR3 sequence: CATSDYNYGYTF. CDR3 nucleotides: TGTGCCACCAGTGATTATAACTACGGCTACACCTTC.

This clonotype was seen more than once but under ten times. The V and J genes are TRBV20-1 and TRBJ2-7, with a tentative D call TRBD2 (6 bases). This CDR3 is built from 11 residues. Per the germline V gene, CDR1 is DFQATT and CDR2 is SNEGSKA (reference sequence). With 0 bases removed from V and 7 bases from J, the gap between germline ends came to 7 bases. The CDR3 here is CSARDRGEQYF. In nucleotides, the CDR3 is TGCAGTGCTAGAGATCGGGGGGAGCAGTACTTC.

The chain combines TRBV12-3 or TRBV12-4 with TRBJ2-7; tentative D call: TRBD2 (6 bases). Gene TRBJ2-5 matches the end of the DNA better, so the J call may be wrong. The CDR3 is 18 amino acids. CDR3 sequence: CASSFSPGYGGEQETQYF. The CDR3 DNA is TGTGCCAGCAGTTTTTCACCCGGTTACGGCGGGGAACAAGAGACCCAGTACTTC.

V gene TRBV2 combines with J gene TRBJ2-3, with 8 bases aligning to TRBD1. Losses at the gene ends were 3 bases for V and 3 bases for J; bases not matched to a gene: 11. Germline-derived CDR1 and CDR2 are SNHLY and FYNNEI. The CDR3 covers 17 residues. The chain's CDR3 is CASSDFPDRDGTDTQYF. CDR3 in DNA: TGTGCCAGCAGTGATTTTCCGGACAGGGACGGGACAGATACGCAGTATTTT.

The rearrangement joins TRBV29-1 to TRBJ2-7; tentative D call: TRBD2 (6 bases). Germline V gene sequence: CDR1 SQVTM, CDR2 ANQGSEA. The length of the CDR3 is 14 residues. V was pared by 1 base and J by 0 bases, with 10 bases between. Here the CDR3 DNA reads TGCAGCGTTGAAGTATCCGGGAGCTCCTACGAGCAGTACTTC. This encodes CSVEVSGSSYEQYF.

Only a few counts were recorded for this clonotype. Here the CDR3 reads CASSHIGSYNEQFF. CDR3 coding DNA: TGTGCCAGTAGTCATATCGGGTCCTACAATGAGCAGTTCTTC. V usage is TRBV19 and J usage is TRBJ2-1; D is ambiguous. Germline V CDR1 and CDR2: LNHDA, SQIVND (reference sequence). The V and J ends lost 5 bases and 1 base respectively, with 9 bases between them. CDR3 length: 14 amino acids.

This clonotype was seen repeatedly, ten times or more. The chain couples TRBV6-6 to TRBJ2-1; 10 nucleotides agree with TRBD2. The germline gives CDR1 MNHNY, CDR2 SVGAGI (reference sequence). There are 15 residues in the CDR3. J lost 2 bases, V lost 5 bases, and 3 bases had no gene match. CDR3 in amino acids: CASSLAGATYNEQFF. CDR3 sequence (DNA): TGTGCCAGCAGTCTAGCGGGGGCCACCTACAATGAGCAGTTCTTC.

The V call is TRBV27, the J call TRBJ2-5; TRBD2 agrees at 10 bases. The trim removed 6 bases at V and 2 bases at J, leaving 3 bases unmatched. Germline CDR1 is MNHEY and CDR2 is SMNVEV (reference sequence). The CDR3 totals 14 residues. The CDR3 loop reads CASRGLAAQETQYF. CDR3 DNA: TGTGCCAGCAGAGGACTAGCGGCTCAAGAGACCCAGTACTTC.

There are a few counts of this clonotype. This chain connects TRBV2 to TRBJ2-1, with a possible D match to TRBD2 (5 bases). This CDR3 is 18 amino acids long. The ends were cut back, 5 bases at V and 4 bases at J, with 24 bases in the middle. Per germline, CDR1 SNHLY and CDR2 FYNNEI. The CDR3 DNA reads TGTGCCAGCAGTTCCGGTTTGAATGTGGGTGCGGGTTACAATGAGCAGTTCTTC. Translated: CASSSGLNVGAGYNEQFF.